The clone carrying this T cell receptor (beta chain) has at least ten counts. What it recognizes is unknown. This specimen comes from a study of CD8 T cells in ankylosing spondylitis. Study results and limitations: Reportedly, matched ankylosing spondylitis synovial fluid was significantly enriched for disease-linked clones. Relatively scarce in peripheral blood, disease-linked clones were CD8+. Characteristic of ankylosing spondylitis blood, it appeared, was a TCR beta motif comprising roughly eight highly homologous variants.

Quantitative 5'-RACE with molecular barcodes was used to make the TCR beta libraries. TCRdb recomputed calls from the 5' RACE reads with MiXCR, one row per CDR3 protein. This sample has tens of thousands of distinct CDR3 sequences, with 2.5% to 3.5% found just once. The source of this sequence is a male donor with ankylosing spondylitis or in good health (not recorded which). Sequencing was done on a sample of blood, either unsorted or a sorted T cell fraction (not recorded which).

The CDR3 sequence: CASSHGIPGGDTQYF. In DNA, the CDR3 is TGTGCCAGCAGCCACGGGATTCCTGGCGGAGATACGCAGTATTTT. This chain links TRBV9 with TRBJ2-3, with a weak D call TRBD2 (5 bases). CDR3 size: 15 residues. Germline loops: CDR1 SGDLS, CDR2 YYNGEE. The V end lost 4 bases, the J end lost 5 bases, and 17 bases lay between the germline ends.